Sequencing of this T cell receptor beta chain was carried out in a study of blood T cells in healthy people across ages. This clonotype was counted a single time. Its antigen is still unknown. Ranging in age from roughly 6 to 90, the donors were healthy Caucasian individuals from Russia. Trimming took 4 bases from V and 5 from J, leaving 11 bases between them. Per germline, CDR1 MNHEY and CDR2 SVGEGT. The CDR3 has 13 amino acids. The use of a sample-barcoded 5' primer and a J-beta primer mix characterized a second PCR of about 7 to 12 cycles. With 12 random nucleotides, a template-switch adaptor tagged each individual cDNA molecule. Using its own MiXCR run on the 5' RACE reads, TCRdb lists one record per CDR3 protein. Of some 850,000 distinct CDR3 sequences in the sample, about 26% are singletons; the top ten hold 2.5% to 3.5%. Study conclusions and caveats: Nothing was known about donor CMV status, and this possibly confounded expanded clonotype changes.

This same sample was also taken into another study, of T cells of mothers and their children.

The TCR was taken from a boy younger than 18 in good health. Sequenced input: blood. The chain joins TRBV6-2 or TRBV6-3 to TRBJ1-2; no definite D call. The CDR3 sequence: CASSSGLDYGYTF. CDR3 sequence (DNA): TGTGCCAGCAGTTCGGGTCTTGATTATGGCTACACCTTC.